This T cell receptor (beta chain) was profiled in a study of shared clonotypes between healthy human individuals. A word on this clone: This is likely an artifact of a read error, given a far larger clone one base away. At the DNA level, this CDR3 is encoded by other sequences in the same sample as well.

Sequencing was performed with immunoSEQ multiplex PCR; in TCRdb, only in-frame clones are kept and a portion is missing. The data contain about half a million clones, over 70% of them singletons. This clonotype originated in a woman aged 35 to 49 in good health. Some clones in this sample may be carry-over from other donors' samples. Sequencing input: PBMCs.

CDR3 in DNA: TGTGCCAGCAGCTTCGACAGGACGAACACTGAAGCTTTCTTT. Translated, it gives CASSFDRTNTEAFF. The chain combines TRBV27 with TRBJ1-1; a possible D gene is TRBD1 (6 bases). The CDR3 runs 14 residues. V lost 6 bases and J lost 1, with 12 bases in between. Germline V gene lookup returns CDR1 MNHEY and CDR2 SMNVEV (reference sequence).